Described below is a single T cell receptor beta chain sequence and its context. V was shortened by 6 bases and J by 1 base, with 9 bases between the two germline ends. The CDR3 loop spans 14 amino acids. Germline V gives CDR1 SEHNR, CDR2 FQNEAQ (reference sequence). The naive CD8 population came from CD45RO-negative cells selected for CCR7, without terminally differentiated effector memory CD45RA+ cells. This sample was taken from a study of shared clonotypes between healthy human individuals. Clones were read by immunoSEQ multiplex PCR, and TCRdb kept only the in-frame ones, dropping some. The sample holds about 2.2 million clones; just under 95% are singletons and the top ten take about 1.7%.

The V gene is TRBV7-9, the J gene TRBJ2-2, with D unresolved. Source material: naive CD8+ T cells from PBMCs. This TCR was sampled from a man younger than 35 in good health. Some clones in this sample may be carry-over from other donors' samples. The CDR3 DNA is TGTGCCAGCAGTCCAGAGTTGAACACCGGGGAGCTGTTTTTT. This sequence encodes CASSPELNTGELFF.